This T cell receptor (beta chain) was sequenced in a study of cytomegalovirus exposure and HLA in healthy donors. Study results and caveats: TCR beta V- and J-gene trimming, according to a later analysis, was linked to a missense DCLRE1C variant. Reported performance of the classifier showed diagnosis of cytomegalovirus status with high specificity and sensitivity. Sequencing artifact likely explains a cluster of highly shared sequence variants.

This PCR relied on a set of 60 Vbeta primers and 13 Jbeta primers. Here immunoSEQ multiplex PCR was the method, and the copy in TCRdb shows in-frame clones only, minus some. The sample contains about 97,000 clones, roughly four fifths of which appear only once. In regard to this clone: The antigen is undetermined.

CDR3 length: 14 residues. Trimming cost V 7 bases and J 8 bases, with 20 bases left between them. Looked up from germline, CDR1 is MNHNS and CDR2 is SASEGT. This receptor was obtained from a man in his forties in good health and CMV-seropositive. The chain uses TRBV6-1 and TRBJ1-1, with TRBD1 as a possible D gene (5 bases). The sample was PBMCs. CDR3: CASIGGSRIWEAFF. CDR3 sequence (DNA): TGTGCCAGCATTGGGGGGTCTAGAATTTGGGAAGCTTTCTTT.